The T cell receptor (beta chain) under discussion was sequenced for a study of CD4+ T cells in melanoma. Overall study findings and caveats: CD8+ T cell, macrophage and B cell function reportedly correlated with neoantigen-specific CD4+ T cells.

TCRdb's table, derived via immunoSEQ multiplex PCR, lists solely in-frame clones and lacks some. The sample lists about 54,000 clones, over 60% occurring once. In regard to this clone: The antigen is undetermined.

Looked up from germline, CDR1 is MGHRA and CDR2 is YSYEKL. The CDR3 runs to 13 residues. The J segment lost 3 bases and the V segment lost 7 bases, leaving 4 bases of the junction unmatched. The clonotype originates from a human donor with melanoma. Material for sequencing was tumor tissue. This chain links TRBV4-1 with TRBJ1-1, with 8 bases fitting TRBD1. The CDR3 sequence: CASNQGADTEAFF. CDR3 DNA: TGCGCCAGCAATCAGGGGGCGGACACTGAAGCTTTCTTT.